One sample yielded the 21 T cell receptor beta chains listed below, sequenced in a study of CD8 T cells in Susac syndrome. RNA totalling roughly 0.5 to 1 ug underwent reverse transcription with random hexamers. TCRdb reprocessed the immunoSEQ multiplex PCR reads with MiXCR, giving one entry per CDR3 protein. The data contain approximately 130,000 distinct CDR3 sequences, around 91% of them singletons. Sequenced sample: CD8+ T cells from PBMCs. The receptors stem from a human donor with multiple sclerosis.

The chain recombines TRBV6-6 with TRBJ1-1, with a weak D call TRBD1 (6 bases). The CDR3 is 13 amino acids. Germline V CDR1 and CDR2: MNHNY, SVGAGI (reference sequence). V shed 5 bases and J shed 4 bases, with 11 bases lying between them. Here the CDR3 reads CASSSTGRTEAFF. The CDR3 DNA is TGTGCCAGCAGTAGTACAGGGCGCACTGAAGCTTTCTTT.

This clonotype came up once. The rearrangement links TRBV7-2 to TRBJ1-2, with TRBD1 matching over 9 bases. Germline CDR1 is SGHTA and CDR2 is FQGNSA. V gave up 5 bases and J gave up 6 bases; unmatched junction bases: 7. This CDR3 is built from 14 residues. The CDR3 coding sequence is TGTGCCAGCAGCGGATGGGACAGGGTGAATGGCTACACCTTC. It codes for CASSGWDRVNGYTF.

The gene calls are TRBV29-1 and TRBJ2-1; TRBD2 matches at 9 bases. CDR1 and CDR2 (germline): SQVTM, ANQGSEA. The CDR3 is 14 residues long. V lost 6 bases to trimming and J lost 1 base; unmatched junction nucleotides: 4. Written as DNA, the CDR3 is TGCAGCGTCCTAGCGGGGAAATCCTACAATGAGCAGTTCTTC. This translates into CSVLAGKSYNEQFF.

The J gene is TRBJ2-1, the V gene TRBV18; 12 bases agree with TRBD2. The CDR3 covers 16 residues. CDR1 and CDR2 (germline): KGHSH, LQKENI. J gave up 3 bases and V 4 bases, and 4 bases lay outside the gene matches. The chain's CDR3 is CASSLRLAGDYNEQFF. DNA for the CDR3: TGTGCCAGCTCACTCCGACTAGCGGGAGACTACAATGAGCAGTTCTTC.

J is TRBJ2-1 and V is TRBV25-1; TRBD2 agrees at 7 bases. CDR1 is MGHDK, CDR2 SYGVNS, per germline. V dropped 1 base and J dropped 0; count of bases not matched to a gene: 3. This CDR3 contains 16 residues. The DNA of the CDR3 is TGTGCCAGCAGTGAATGGGAGGGGAGCTCCTACAATGAGCAGTTCTTC. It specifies CASSEWEGSSYNEQFF. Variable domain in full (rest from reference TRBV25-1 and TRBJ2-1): EADIYQTPRYLVIGTGKKITLECSQTMGHDKMYWYQQDPGMELHLIHYSYGVNSTEKGDLSSESTVSRIRTEHFPLTLESARPSHTSQYLCASSEWEGSSYNEQFFGPGTRLTVL.

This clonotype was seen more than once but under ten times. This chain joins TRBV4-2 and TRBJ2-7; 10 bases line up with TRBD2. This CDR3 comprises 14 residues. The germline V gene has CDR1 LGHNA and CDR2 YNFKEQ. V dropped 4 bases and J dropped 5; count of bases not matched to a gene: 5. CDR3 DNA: TGTGCCAGCAGCCCACTAGCGGGAAGCAACGAGCAGTACTTC. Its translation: CASSPLAGSNEQYF.

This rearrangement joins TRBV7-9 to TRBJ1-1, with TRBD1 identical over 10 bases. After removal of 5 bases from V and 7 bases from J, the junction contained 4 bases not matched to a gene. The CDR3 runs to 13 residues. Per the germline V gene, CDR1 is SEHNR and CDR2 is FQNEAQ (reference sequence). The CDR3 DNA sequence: TGTGCCAGCAGCGGGGACAGGGGAGGTGAAGCTTTCTTT. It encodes CASSGDRGGEAFF.

The DNA for the CDR3 is TGCGCCAGCAGCCAAAGGAACCAGGGGAGTCACACAGATACGCAGTATTTT. Encoded protein: CASSQRNQGSHTDTQYF. The rearrangement uses TRBV4-1 and TRBJ2-3, with a weak D call TRBD1 (6 bases). With 2 bases removed from V and 2 bases from J, the gap between germline ends came to 17 bases. Germline CDR1 is MGHRA and CDR2 is YSYEKL. The CDR3 is 17 amino acids.

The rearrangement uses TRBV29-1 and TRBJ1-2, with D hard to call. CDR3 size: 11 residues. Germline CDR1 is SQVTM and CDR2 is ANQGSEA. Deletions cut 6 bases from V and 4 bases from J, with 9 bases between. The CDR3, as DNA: TGCAGCGTCCGGGGTCTCTATGGCTACACCTTC. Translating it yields CSVRGLYGYTF.

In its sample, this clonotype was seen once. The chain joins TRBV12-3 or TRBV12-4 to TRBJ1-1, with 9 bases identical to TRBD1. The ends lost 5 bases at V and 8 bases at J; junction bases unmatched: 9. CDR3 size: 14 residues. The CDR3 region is CASSAGTGTTEAFF. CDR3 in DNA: TGTGCCAGCAGTGCCGGGACAGGGACGACGGAAGCTTTCTTT.

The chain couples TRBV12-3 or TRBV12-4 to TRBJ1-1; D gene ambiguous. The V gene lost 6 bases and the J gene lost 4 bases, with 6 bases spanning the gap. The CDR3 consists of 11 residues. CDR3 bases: TGTGCCAGCAGCTTCTCCACTGAAGCTTTCTTT. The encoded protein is CASSFSTEAFF.

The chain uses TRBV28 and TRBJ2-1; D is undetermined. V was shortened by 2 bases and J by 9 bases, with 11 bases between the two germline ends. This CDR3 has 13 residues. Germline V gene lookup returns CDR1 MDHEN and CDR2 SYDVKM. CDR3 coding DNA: TGTGCCAGCAGTTTAGTTCGGGTCGGTGAGCAGTTCTTC. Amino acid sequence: CASSLVRVGEQFF.

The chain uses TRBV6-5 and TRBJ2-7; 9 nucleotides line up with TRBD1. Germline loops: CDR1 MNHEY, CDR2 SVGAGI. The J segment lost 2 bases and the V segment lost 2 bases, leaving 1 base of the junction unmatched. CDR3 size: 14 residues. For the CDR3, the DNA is TGTGCCAGCAGTTACGGGACAGGGCCCTACGAGCAGTACTTC. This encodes CASSYGTGPYEQYF.

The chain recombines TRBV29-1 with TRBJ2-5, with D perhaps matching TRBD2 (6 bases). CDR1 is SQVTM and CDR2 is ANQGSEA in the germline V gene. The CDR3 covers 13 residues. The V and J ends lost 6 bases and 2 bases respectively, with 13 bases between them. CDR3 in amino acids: CSVDRDSQETQYF. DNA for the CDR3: TGCAGCGTAGACCGGGACTCACAAGAGACCCAGTACTTC.

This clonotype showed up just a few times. CDR3 in amino acids: CASSYSSYNEQFF. CDR3 bases: TGTGCCAGCAGTTATAGCTCCTACAATGAGCAGTTCTTC. The V call is TRBV27, the J call TRBJ2-1, with D unclear. CDR1 is MNHEY and CDR2 is SMNVEV in the germline V gene (reference sequence). Trimming removed 4 bases at V and 0 bases at J, with 4 bases between. This CDR3 has 13 amino acids.

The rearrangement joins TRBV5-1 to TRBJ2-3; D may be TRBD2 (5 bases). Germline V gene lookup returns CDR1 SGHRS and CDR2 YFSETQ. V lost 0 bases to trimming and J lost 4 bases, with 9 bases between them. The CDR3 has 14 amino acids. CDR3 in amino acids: CASSLEAAADTQYF. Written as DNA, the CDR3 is TGCGCCAGCAGCTTGGAAGCGGCAGCAGATACGCAGTATTTT.

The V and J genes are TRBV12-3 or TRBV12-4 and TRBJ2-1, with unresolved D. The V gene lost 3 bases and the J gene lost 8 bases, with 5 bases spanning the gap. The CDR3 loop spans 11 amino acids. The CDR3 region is CASSFGYEQFF. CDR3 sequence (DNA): TGTGCCAGCAGTTTCGGGTATGAGCAGTTCTTC.

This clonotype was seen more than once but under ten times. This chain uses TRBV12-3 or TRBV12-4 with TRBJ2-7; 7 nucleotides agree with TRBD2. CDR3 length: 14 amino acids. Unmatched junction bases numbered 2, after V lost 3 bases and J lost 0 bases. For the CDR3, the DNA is TGTGCCAGCAGTTTCCTAGCGGACTCCTACGAGCAGTACTTC. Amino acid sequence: CASSFLADSYEQYF.

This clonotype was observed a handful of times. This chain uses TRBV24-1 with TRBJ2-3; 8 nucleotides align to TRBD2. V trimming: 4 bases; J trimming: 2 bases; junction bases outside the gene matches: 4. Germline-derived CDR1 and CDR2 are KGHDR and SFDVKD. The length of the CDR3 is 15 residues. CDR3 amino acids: CATSESGGNTDTQYF. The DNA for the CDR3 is TGTGCCACCAGTGAATCGGGAGGGAACACAGATACGCAGTATTTT.

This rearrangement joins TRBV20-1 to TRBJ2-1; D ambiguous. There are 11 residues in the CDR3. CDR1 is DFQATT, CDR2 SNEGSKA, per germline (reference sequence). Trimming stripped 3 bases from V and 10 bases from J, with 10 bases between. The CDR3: CSARGNLEQFF. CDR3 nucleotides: TGCAGTGCTAGGGGAAATCTCGAGCAGTTCTTC.

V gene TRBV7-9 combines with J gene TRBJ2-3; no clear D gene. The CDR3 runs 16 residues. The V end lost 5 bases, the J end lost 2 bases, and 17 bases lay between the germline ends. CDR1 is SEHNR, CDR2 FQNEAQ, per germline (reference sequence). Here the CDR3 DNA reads TGTGCCAGCAGCGGTAGAGGCGGTGGGCCCACAGATACGCAGTATTTT. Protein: CASSGRGGGPTDTQYF. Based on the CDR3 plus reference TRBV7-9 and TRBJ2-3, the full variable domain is DTGVSQNPRHKITKRGQNVTFRCDPISEHNRLYWYRQTLGQGPEFLTYFQNEAQLEKSRLLSDRFSAERPKGSFSTLEIQRTEQGDSAMYLCASSGRGGGPTDTQYFGPGTRLTVL.